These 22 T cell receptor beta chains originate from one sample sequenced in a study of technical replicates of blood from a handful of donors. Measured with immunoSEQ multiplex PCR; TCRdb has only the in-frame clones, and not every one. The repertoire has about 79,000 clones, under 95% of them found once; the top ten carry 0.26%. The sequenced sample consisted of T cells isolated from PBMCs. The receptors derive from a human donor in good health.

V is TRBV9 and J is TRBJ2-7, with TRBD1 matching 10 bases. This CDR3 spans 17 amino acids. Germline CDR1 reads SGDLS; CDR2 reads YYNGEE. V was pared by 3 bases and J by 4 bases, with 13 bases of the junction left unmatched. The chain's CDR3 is CASSASPLDRGGYEQYF. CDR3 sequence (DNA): TGTGCCAGCAGCGCCAGCCCCTTGGACAGGGGGGGGTACGAGCAGTACTTC.

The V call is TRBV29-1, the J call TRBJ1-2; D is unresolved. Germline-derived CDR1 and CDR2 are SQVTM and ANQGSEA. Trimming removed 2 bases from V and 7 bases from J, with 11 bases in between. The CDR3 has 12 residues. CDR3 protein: CSVERVESGYTF. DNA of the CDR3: TGCAGCGTTGAACGAGTGGAGAGTGGCTACACCTTC.

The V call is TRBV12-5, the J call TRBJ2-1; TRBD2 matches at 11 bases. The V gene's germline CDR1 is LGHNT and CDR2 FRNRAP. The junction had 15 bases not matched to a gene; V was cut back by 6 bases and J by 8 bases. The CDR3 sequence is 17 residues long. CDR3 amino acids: CASGFGTSGGLRDEQFF. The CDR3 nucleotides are TGTGCTAGTGGCTTCGGGACTAGCGGAGGTCTTAGGGATGAGCAGTTCTTC. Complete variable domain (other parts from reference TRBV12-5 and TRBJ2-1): DARVTQTPRHKVTEMGQEVTMRCQPILGHNTVFWYRQTMMQGLELLAYFRNRAPLDDSGMPKDRFSAEMPDATLATLKIQPSEPRDSAVYFCASGFGTSGGLRDEQFFGPGTRLTVL.

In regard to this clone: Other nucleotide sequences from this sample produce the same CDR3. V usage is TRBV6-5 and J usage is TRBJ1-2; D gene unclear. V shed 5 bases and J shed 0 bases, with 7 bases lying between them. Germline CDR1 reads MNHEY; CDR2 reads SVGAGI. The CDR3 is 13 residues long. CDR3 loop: CASSRTANYGYTF. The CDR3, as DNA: TGTGCCAGCAGTAGAACGGCTAACTATGGCTACACCTTC.

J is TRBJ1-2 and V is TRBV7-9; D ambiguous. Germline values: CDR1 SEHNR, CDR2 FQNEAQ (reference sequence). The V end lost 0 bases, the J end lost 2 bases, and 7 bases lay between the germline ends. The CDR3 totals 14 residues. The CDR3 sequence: CASSLATRNYGYTF. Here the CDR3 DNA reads TGTGCCAGCAGCTTAGCTACCAGAAACTATGGCTACACCTTC.

CDR3 region: CASSLSRGIETQYF. The CDR3 DNA reads as TGTGCCAGCAGCTTATCCAGAGGGATAGAGACCCAGTACTTC. The V and J genes are TRBV7-9 and TRBJ2-5; D possibly corresponds to TRBD2 (5 bases). CDR1 and CDR2 from the germline V gene are SEHNR and FQNEAQ (reference sequence). Trimming removed 2 bases from V and 4 bases from J, with 11 bases in between. The CDR3 is made up of 14 amino acids.

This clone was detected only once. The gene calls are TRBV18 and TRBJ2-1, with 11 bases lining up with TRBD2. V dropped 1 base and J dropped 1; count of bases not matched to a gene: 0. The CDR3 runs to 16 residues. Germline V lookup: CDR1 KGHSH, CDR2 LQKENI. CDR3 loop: CASSPRTSGSYNEQFF. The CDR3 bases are TGTGCCAGCTCACCACGGACTAGCGGGTCCTACAATGAGCAGTTCTTC.

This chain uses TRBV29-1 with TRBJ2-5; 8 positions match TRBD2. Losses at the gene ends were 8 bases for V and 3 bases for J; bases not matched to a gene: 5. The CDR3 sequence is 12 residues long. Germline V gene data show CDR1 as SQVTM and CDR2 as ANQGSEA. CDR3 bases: TGCAGCACGGACGGGGGGGAAGAGACCCAGTACTTC. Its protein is CSTDGGEETQYF.

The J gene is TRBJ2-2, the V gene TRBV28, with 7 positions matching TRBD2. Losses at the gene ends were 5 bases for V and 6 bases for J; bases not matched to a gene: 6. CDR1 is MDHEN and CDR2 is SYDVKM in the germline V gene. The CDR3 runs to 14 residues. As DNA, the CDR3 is TGTGCCAGCAGTGGGTTCGCGGGAGCCGGGGAGCTGTTTTTT. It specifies CASSGFAGAGELFF.

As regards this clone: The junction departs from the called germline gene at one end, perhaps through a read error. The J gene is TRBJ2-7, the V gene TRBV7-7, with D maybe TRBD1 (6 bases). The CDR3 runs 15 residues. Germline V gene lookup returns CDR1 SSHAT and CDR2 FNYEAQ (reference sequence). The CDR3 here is CASSLEQGPSYEQYF. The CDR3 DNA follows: TGTGCTAGCAGCTTAGAACAGGGCCCCTCCTACGAGCAGTACTTC.

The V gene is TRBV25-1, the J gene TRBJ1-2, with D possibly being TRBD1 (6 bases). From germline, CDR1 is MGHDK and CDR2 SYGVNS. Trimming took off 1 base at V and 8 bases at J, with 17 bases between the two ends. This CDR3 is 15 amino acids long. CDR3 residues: CASSESSGGAEGYTF. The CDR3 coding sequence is TGTGCCAGCAGTGAATCTTCGGGGGGCGCGGAGGGCTACACCTTC.

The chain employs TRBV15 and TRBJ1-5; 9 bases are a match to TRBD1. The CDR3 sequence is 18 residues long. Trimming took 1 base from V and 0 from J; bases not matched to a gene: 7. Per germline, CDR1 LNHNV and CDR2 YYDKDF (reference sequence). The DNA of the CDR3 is TGTGCCACCAGCAGAGTCGAAACAGGGGGCCCTAGCAATCAGCCCCAGCATTTT. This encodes CATSRVETGGPSNQPQHF.

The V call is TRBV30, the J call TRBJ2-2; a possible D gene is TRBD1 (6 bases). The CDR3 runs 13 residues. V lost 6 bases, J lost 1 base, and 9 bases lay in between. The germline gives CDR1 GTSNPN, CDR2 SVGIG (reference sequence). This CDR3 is CACGTLNTGELFF. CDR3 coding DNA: TGTGCCTGCGGGACACTGAACACCGGGGAGCTGTTTTTT.

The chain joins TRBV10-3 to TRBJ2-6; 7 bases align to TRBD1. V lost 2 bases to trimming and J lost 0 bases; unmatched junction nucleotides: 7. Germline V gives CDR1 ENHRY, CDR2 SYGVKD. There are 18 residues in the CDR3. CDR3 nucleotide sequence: TGTGCCATCAGTGAGCGTCCGGGACAGTTCTCTGGGGCCAACGTCCTGACTTTC. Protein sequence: CAISERPGQFSGANVLTF.

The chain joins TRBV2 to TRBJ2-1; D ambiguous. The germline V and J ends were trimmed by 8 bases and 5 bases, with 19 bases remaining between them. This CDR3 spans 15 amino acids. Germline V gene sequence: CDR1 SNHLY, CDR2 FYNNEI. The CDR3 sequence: CASGKRSGFHNEQFF. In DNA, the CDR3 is TGTGCCAGCGGTAAAAGGTCAGGATTCCACAATGAGCAGTTCTTC.

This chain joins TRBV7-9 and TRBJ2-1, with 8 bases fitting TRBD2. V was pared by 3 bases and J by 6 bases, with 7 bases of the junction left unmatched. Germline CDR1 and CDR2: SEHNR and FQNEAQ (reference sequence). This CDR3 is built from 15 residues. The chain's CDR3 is CASSLAGGAFNEQFF. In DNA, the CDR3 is TGTGCCAGCAGCTTGGCCGGGGGGGCCTTCAATGAGCAGTTCTTC. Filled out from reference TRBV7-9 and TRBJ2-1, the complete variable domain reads DTGVSQNPRHKITKRGQNVTFRCDPISEHNRLYWYRQTLGQGPEFLTYFQNEAQLEKSRLLSDRFSAERPKGSFSTLEIQRTEQGDSAMYLCASSLAGGAFNEQFFGPGTRLTVL.

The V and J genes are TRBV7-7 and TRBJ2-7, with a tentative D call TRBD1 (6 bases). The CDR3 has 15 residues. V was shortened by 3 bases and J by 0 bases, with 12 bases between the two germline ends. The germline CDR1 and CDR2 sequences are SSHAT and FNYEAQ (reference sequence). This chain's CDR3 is CASSLGRGTSYEQYF. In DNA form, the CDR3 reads TGTGCCAGCAGCTTGGGCAGGGGAACCTCCTACGAGCAGTACTTC.

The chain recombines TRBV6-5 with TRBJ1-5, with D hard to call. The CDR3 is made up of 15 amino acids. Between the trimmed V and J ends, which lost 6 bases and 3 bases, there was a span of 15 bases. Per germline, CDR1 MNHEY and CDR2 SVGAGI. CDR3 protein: CASRSFRIANQPQHF. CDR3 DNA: TGTGCCAGCAGATCCTTCAGGATCGCCAATCAGCCCCAGCATTTT.

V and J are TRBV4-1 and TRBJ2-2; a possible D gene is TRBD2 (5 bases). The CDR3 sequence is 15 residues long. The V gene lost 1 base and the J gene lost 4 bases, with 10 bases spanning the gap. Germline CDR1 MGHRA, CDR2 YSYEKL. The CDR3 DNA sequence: TGCGCCAGCAGCCAAGTCGGCCGGGGCACCGGGGAGCTGTTTTTT. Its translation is CASSQVGRGTGELFF.

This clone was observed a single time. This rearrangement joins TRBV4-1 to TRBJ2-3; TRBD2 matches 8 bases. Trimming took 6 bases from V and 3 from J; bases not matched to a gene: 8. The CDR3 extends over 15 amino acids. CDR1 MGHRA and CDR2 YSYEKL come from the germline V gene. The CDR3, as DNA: TGCGCCAGCAGAGCGGGAGTAGTTGTGACAGATACGCAGTATTTT. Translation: CASRAGVVVTDTQYF.

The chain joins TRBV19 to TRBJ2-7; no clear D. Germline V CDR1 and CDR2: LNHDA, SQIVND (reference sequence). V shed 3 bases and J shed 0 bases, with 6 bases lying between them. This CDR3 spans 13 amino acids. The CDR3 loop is CASSMTYSYEQYF. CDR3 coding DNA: TGTGCCAGTAGTATGACATACTCCTACGAGCAGTACTTC.

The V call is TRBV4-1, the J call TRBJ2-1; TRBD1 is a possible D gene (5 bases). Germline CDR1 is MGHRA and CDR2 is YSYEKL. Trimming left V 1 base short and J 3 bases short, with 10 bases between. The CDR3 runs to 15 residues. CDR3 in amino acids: CASSQAIGVYNEQFF. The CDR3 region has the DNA TGCGCCAGCAGCCAAGCTATAGGGGTCTACAATGAGCAGTTCTTC.